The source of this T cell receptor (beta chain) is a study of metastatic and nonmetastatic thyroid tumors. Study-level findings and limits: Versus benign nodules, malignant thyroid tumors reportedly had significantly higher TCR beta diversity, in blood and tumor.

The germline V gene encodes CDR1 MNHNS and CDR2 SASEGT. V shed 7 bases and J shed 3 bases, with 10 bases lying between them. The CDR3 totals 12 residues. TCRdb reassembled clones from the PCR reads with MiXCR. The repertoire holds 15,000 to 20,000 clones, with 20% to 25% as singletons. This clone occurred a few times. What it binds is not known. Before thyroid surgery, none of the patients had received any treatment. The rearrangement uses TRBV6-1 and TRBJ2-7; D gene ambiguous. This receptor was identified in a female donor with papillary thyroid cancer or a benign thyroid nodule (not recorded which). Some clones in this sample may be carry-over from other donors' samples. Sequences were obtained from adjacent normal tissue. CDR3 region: CASTQTGYEQYF. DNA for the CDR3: TGTGCCAGCACCCAAACTGGCTACGAGCAGTACTTC.